A single sample gave rise to the 18 T cell receptor beta chains below, sequenced in a study of cytomegalovirus exposure and HLA in healthy donors. The data were produced by immunoSEQ multiplex PCR, yet TCRdb's version contains in-frame clones alone and is incomplete. The sample lists some 200,000 clones; approximately 86% were seen once. Sequencing was carried out using PBMCs. These receptors were collected from a man aged 25 to 40 in good health and CMV-seropositive.

The chain carries TRBV4-1 and TRBJ1-5; D not resolved. The length of the CDR3 is 15 residues. The germline V gene encodes CDR1 MGHRA and CDR2 YSYEKL. Trimming took off 5 bases at V and 7 bases at J, with 18 bases between the two ends. DNA for the CDR3: TGCGCCAGCAGCTATGTCACCCCCTCACGGCAGCCCCAGCATTTT. This gives the protein CASSYVTPSRQPQHF.

This clone was counted a single time. The chain is built from TRBV7-2 and TRBJ2-2; D might be TRBD1 (5 bases). Germline V gene sequence: CDR1 SGHTA, CDR2 FQGNSA. V was shortened by 2 bases and J by 3 bases, with 10 bases between the two germline ends. This CDR3 has 15 residues. CDR3 region: CASSLSQGYTGELFF. CDR3 coding DNA: TGTGCCAGCAGCTTAAGCCAGGGATACACCGGGGAGCTGTTTTTT.

V and J are TRBV7-2 and TRBJ2-1; D is unresolved. This CDR3 is built from 15 residues. Trimming stripped 3 bases from V and 2 bases from J, with 11 bases between. Germline assignment: CDR1 SGHTA and CDR2 FQGNSA. CDR3 in amino acids: CASSFGVTAYNEQFF. The CDR3 DNA sequence: TGTGCCAGCAGCTTCGGAGTAACAGCCTACAATGAGCAGTTCTTC.

The V gene is TRBV6-5, the J gene TRBJ2-7; D gene unclear. The CDR3 spans 14 residues. In germline, CDR1 is MNHEY, CDR2 SVGAGI. The V and J ends lost 0 bases and 4 bases respectively, with 10 bases between them. The CDR3 loop is CASSYSRTVYEQYF. The CDR3 bases are TGTGCCAGCAGTTACTCTCGCACCGTTTACGAGCAGTACTTC.

The rearrangement joins TRBV30 to TRBJ1-6; no reliable D call. There are 15 residues in the CDR3. Germline V lookup: CDR1 GTSNPN, CDR2 SVGIG (reference sequence). Trimming pared 4 bases from V and 0 bases from J, leaving 10 bases between. The CDR3 DNA reads as TGTGCCTGGAAGCGAGGTGGCTCCTATAATTCACCCCTCCACTTT. It translates to CAWKRGGSYNSPLHF.

The J gene is TRBJ2-3, the V gene TRBV5-1, with TRBD1 identical over 7 bases. Germline CDR1 is SGHRS and CDR2 is YFSETQ. The J segment lost 0 bases and the V segment lost 5 bases, leaving 6 bases of the junction unmatched. CDR3 length: 15 residues. CDR3 residues: CASSRDSLSTDTQYF. The CDR3 region has the DNA TGCGCCAGCAGTCGGGACAGCTTAAGCACAGATACGCAGTATTTT. The complete variable domain, with remaining parts taken from reference TRBV5-1 and TRBJ2-3, reads KAGVTQTPRYLIKTRGQQVTLSCSPISGHRSVSWYQQTPGQGLQFLFEYFSETQRNKGNFPGRFSGRQFSNSRSEMNVSTLELGDSALYLCASSRDSLSTDTQYFGPGTRLTVL.

V is TRBV5-1 and J is TRBJ2-1; TRBD2 agrees at 11 bases. This CDR3 region has 16 residues. Germline V gene lookup returns CDR1 SGHRS and CDR2 YFSETQ. Unmatched junction bases numbered 8, after V lost 0 bases and J lost 9 bases. The CDR3 loop reads CASSLASGRSKSEQFF. For the CDR3, the DNA is TGCGCCAGCAGCTTGGCTAGCGGGAGGAGCAAGAGTGAGCAGTTCTTC.

The chain carries TRBV29-1 and TRBJ2-3, with a possible D match to TRBD2 (5 bases). The length of the CDR3 is 15 residues. The germline V and J ends were trimmed by 8 bases and 4 bases, with 22 bases remaining between them. Germline V gives CDR1 SQVTM, CDR2 ANQGSEA. The CDR3 sequence: CSPTRAWAGADTQYF. CDR3 sequence (DNA): TGCAGCCCCACGAGGGCTTGGGCAGGAGCAGATACGCAGTATTTT.

The sample holds a few counts of this clone. The J gene is TRBJ1-2, the V gene TRBV11-2; D is undetermined. V lost 1 base, J lost 5 bases, and 11 bases lay in between. The CDR3 has 14 amino acids. CDR1 is SGHAT, CDR2 FQNNGV, per germline. The CDR3 DNA follows: TGTGCCAGCAGCTTAGTGGGAGGGTTTTATGGCTACACCTTC. Translation: CASSLVGGFYGYTF.

V and J are TRBV11-3 and TRBJ2-7; 9 nucleotides align to TRBD1. The germline gives CDR1 SGHNT, CDR2 YENEEA. CDR3 length equals 15 residues. The ends lost 4 bases at V and 5 bases at J; junction bases unmatched: 9. CDR3 nucleotide sequence: TGTGCCAGCAGCTCAACCCGGGACAGGGTAGACGAGCAGTACTTC. Protein: CASSSTRDRVDEQYF.

This rearrangement joins TRBV27 to TRBJ2-2; D is possibly TRBD1 or TRBD2 (5 bases each). Germline CDR1 reads MNHEY; CDR2 reads SMNVEV (reference sequence). The CDR3 loop spans 14 amino acids. Trimming stripped 6 bases from V and 0 bases from J, with 8 bases between. The CDR3 region has the DNA TGTGCCAGCAGACGGGACCCGAACACCGGGGAGCTGTTTTTT. Protein: CASRRDPNTGELFF.

The chain recombines TRBV4-3 with TRBJ1-2, with D possibly TRBD1 on 5 matching bases. V dropped 4 bases and J dropped 8 bases, with 14 bases sitting between them. Germline V gene data show CDR1 as LGHNA and CDR2 as YSLEER. The CDR3 spans 13 residues. CDR3 sequence reads: CASSPRGGRGYTF. The CDR3 DNA follows: TGCGCCAGCAGCCCCCGGGGGGGGAGGGGCTACACCTTC.

The chain uses TRBV5-4 and TRBJ2-7; D is perhaps TRBD1 (5 bases). Germline-derived CDR1 and CDR2 are SGHNT and YYREEE (reference sequence). The CDR3 is 16 amino acids. V dropped 1 base and J dropped 3 bases, with 17 bases sitting between them. The CDR3: CASSLSGRVKDYEQYF. The CDR3, as DNA: TGTGCCAGCAGCTTGTCCGGCAGGGTAAAGGACTACGAGCAGTACTTC. Variable domain in full (rest from reference TRBV5-4 and TRBJ2-7): ETGVTQSPTHLIKTRGQQVTLRCSSQSGHNTVSWYQQALGQGPQFIFQYYREEENGRGNFPPRFSGLQFPNYSSELNVNALELDDSALYLCASSLSGRVKDYEQYFGPGTRLTVT.

V gene TRBV19 combines with J gene TRBJ2-2; 11 bases line up with TRBD1. Germline CDR1 LNHDA, CDR2 SQIVND (reference sequence). J gave up 7 bases and V 4 bases, and 5 bases lay outside the gene matches. The CDR3 has 15 residues. The CDR3, as DNA: TGTGCCAGTAGTAACGGACAGGGGGCGAGCGGGGAGCTGTTTTTT. Protein product: CASSNGQGASGELFF.

The J gene is TRBJ1-3, the V gene TRBV14, with TRBD1 identical over 7 bases. V was clipped by 6 bases and J by 0 bases; unmatched bases: 5. This CDR3 has 15 residues. Looked up from germline, CDR1 is SGHDN and CDR2 is FVKESK. The CDR3, as DNA: TGTGCCAGCAGACCAACAGGGGCCTCTGGAAACACCATATATTTT. Translating it yields CASRPTGASGNTIYF. The whole variable domain, filled in from reference TRBV14 and TRBJ1-3, reads EAGVTQFPSHSVIEKGQTVTLRCDPISGHDNLYWYRRVMGKEIKFLLHFVKESKQDESGMPNNRFLAERTGGTYSTLKVQPAELEDSGVYFCASRPTGASGNTIYFGEGSWLTVV.

The chain carries TRBV4-1 and TRBJ2-7; no reliable D call. This CDR3 contains 13 residues. V was clipped by 0 bases and J by 6 bases, with 9 bases between them. Per the germline V gene, CDR1 is MGHRA and CDR2 is YSYEKL. CDR3 sequence: CASSQEGGLEQYF. Written as DNA, the CDR3 is TGCGCCAGCAGCCAAGAGGGTGGCCTCGAGCAGTACTTC.

The rearrangement uses TRBV27 and TRBJ2-7; no clear D gene. Trimming removed 1 base at V and 0 bases at J, with 7 bases between. Per germline, CDR1 MNHEY and CDR2 SMNVEV (reference sequence). This CDR3 contains 14 residues. DNA for the CDR3: TGTGCCAGCAGTTTATTCGACAACTCCTACGAGCAGTACTTC. Translating gives CASSLFDNSYEQYF.

V usage is TRBV19 and J usage is TRBJ1-5, with D possibly being TRBD1 (5 bases). Germline-derived CDR1 and CDR2 are LNHDA and SQIVND (reference sequence). V was shortened by 6 bases and J by 0 bases, with 9 bases between the two germline ends. The CDR3 is 14 residues long. CDR3 DNA: TGTGCCAGTAGACAGGTTTTTAGCAATCAGCCCCAGCATTTT. It yields the protein CASRQVFSNQPQHF.